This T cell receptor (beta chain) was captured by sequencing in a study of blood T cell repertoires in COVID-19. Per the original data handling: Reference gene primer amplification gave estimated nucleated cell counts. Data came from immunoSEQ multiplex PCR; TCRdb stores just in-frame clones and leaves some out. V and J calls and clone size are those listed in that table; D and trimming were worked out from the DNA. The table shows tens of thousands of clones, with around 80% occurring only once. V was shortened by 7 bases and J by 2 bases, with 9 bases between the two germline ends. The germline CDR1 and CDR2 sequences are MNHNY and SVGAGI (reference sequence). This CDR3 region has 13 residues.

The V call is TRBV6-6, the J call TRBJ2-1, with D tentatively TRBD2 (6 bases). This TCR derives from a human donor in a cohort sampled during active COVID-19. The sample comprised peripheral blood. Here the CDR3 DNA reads TGTGCCAGCACCTCGGGGGCCTACAATGAGCAGTTCTTC. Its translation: CASTSGAYNEQFF.